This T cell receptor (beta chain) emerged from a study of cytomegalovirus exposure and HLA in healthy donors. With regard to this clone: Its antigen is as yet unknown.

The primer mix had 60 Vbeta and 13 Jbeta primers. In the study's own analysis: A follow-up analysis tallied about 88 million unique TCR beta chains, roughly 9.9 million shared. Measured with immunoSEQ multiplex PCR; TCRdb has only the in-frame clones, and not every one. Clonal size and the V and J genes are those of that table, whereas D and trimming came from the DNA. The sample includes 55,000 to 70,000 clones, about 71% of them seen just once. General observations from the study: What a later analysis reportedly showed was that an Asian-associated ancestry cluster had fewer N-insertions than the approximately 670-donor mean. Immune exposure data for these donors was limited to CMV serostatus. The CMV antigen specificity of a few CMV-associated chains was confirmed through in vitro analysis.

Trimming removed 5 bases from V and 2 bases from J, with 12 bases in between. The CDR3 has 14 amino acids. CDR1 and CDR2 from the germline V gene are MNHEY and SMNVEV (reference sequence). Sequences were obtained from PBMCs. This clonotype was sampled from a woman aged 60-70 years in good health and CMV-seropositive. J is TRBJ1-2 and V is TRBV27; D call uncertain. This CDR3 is CASSAGFANYGYTF. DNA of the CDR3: TGTGCCAGCAGTGCGGGTTTTGCGAACTATGGCTACACCTTC.